Each of the 5 T cell receptor beta chains below was sequenced from the same sample in a study of T cell repertoires in cytomegalovirus infection. MiXCR, run by TCRdb on the reads, gives a single entry per CDR3 protein. Altogether approximately 500,000 distinct CDR3 sequences are present, around 27% being singletons, with the ten largest covering roughly 13%. Sequencing used PBMCs. These receptors were collected from a human donor in good health (CMV status not recorded). Some clones in this sample may be carry-over from other donors' samples.

This clonotype has ten or more counts. The chain has TRBV7-2 and TRBJ1-2; no definite D call. The CDR3 is 16 amino acids. CDR1 is SGHTA and CDR2 is FQGNSA in the germline V gene. Trimming stripped 4 bases from V and 4 bases from J, with 19 bases between. DNA of the CDR3: TGTGCCAGCAGCTCAGGTGTGGCCACTCGTGCCTATGGCTACACCTTC. Protein product: CASSSGVATRAYGYTF.

This clonotype has ten or more counts. The rearrangement links TRBV7-2 to TRBJ2-2; 7 positions match TRBD2. The CDR3 runs 15 residues. CDR1 SGHTA and CDR2 FQGNSA come from the germline V gene. After removal of 2 bases from V and 0 bases from J, the junction contained 0 bases not matched to a gene. The CDR3 loop reads CASSLRGANTGELFF. In DNA form, the CDR3 reads TGTGCCAGCAGCTTACGGGGGGCGAACACCGGGGAGCTGTTTTTT.

The chain has TRBV4-1 and TRBJ2-4; tentative D call: TRBD2 (6 bases). Trimming pared 5 bases from V and 2 bases from J, leaving 13 bases between. This CDR3 has 15 residues. Germline CDR1 is MGHRA and CDR2 is YSYEKL. This CDR3 is CASSEFSGPKNIQYF. The CDR3 DNA reads as TGCGCCAGCAGCGAGTTTAGCGGACCCAAAAACATTCAGTACTTC.

V and J are TRBV4-1 and TRBJ1-5, with D maybe TRBD1 (5 bases). Germline V gene lookup returns CDR1 MGHRA and CDR2 YSYEKL. This CDR3 has 14 residues. The V end lost 3 bases, the J end lost 4 bases, and 10 bases lay between the germline ends. CDR3 DNA sequence: TGCGCCAGCAGCCAGGGACGGATGAATCAGCCCCAGCATTTT. This sequence encodes CASSQGRMNQPQHF.

V is TRBV7-3 and J is TRBJ2-5, with a weak D call TRBD2 (6 bases). Germline V gives CDR1 SGHTA, CDR2 FQGTGA. CDR3 length: 15 amino acids. Trimming removed 4 bases at V and 1 base at J, with 13 bases between. CDR3: CASSSMGGSQETQYF. The CDR3 nucleotides read TGTGCCAGCAGCTCCATGGGGGGATCCCAAGAGACCCAGTACTTC. Drawing the rest from reference TRBV7-3 and TRBJ2-5, the complete variable domain is GAGVSQTPSNKVTEKGKYVELRCDPISGHTALYWYRQSLGQGPEFLIYFQGTGAADDSGLPNDRFFAVRPEGSVSTLKIQRTERGDSAVYLCASSSMGGSQETQYFGPGTRLLVL.